The rows below give T cell receptor beta chains drawn from one sample of a study of shared clonotypes between healthy human individuals. TCRdb's table, derived via immunoSEQ multiplex PCR, lists solely in-frame clones and lacks some. The table records some 2 million clones, roughly 94% of them present only once. The sequenced sample was naive CD8+ T cells sorted from blood. These receptors originate from a man aged 18 to 30 in good health. CDR3s include the opening cysteine and the closing phenylalanine or tryptophan. Fields, in order: D gene, clone size, V gene, J gene, CDR3 DNA, CDR3 protein. The D gene is left open where the match is weak. Not every row has a clone size; where given, it reads once, few, many or a size class.

NA	NA	TRBV7-9	TRBJ2-5	TGTGCCAGCAGCTTAGCCTGGGCAGGGGCTTCTCAAGAGACCCAGTACTTC	CASSLAWAGASQETQYF
NA	once	TRBV5-4	TRBJ2-7	TGTGCCAGCAGCTCCGAAGGAGCCACCTACGAGCAGTACTTC	CASSSEGATYEQYF
TRBD2	NA	TRBV5-1	TRBJ2-7	TGCGCCAGCAGCTTTGACGGGGGGTACGAGCAGTACTTC	CASSFDGGYEQYF
NA	NA	TRBV11-2	TRBJ1-2	TGTGCCAGCAGCTTAGCAGTGTGGGACTATGGCTACACCTTC	CASSLAVWDYGYTF
NA	once	TRBV13	TRBJ1-5	TGTGCCAGCAGCTTAGGGCTATCGGTGGCCCAGCATTTT	CASSLGLSVAQHF
TRBD1	NA	TRBV10-3	TRBJ2-2	TGTGCCATCAAGGGGACAGGGGGGCTCGGGGAGCTGTTTTTT	CAIKGTGGLGELFF
NA	once	TRBV6-5	TRBJ2-5	TGTGCCAGCAGTTACGGTCCGGGGGAGACCCAGTACTTC	CASSYGPGETQYF
NA	once	TRBV6-6	TRBJ2-7	TGTGCCAGCAGTTACACGTACGGGTACGAGCAGTACTTC	CASSYTYGYEQYF
NA	NA	TRBV27	TRBJ2-6	TGTGCCAGCAGTTTCGGGACACTCAACTCTGGGGCCAACGTCCTGACTTTC	CASSFGTLNSGANVLTF
TRBD2	NA	TRBV4-3	TRBJ2-7	TGCGCCAGCACCGGGACTAGCGGGAACTACGAGCAGTACTTC	CASTGTSGNYEQYF
TRBD2	NA	TRBV9	TRBJ2-2	TGTGCCAGCAGCTTTGGACTAGCGGGAGGTAGCGCCGGGGAGCTGTTTTTT	CASSFGLAGGSAGELFF
TRBD1	NA	TRBV7-9	TRBJ2-5	TGTGCCAGCAGCTTTACCCCGGGACAGGTCTCCCAAGAGACCCAGTACTTC	CASSFTPGQVSQETQYF
NA	NA	TRBV4-1	TRBJ2-1	TGCGCCAGCAGCCAAGATTCAGGGCATGAGCAGTTCTTC	CASSQDSGHEQFF
NA	NA	TRBV14	TRBJ1-5	TGTGCCAGCAGCCAAGGCCCCGATAGCAATCAGCCCCAGCATTTT	CASSQGPDSNQPQHF
NA	NA	TRBV27	TRBJ2-5	TGTGCCAGCAGTTTGTTCAAACAAGAGACCCAGTACTTC	CASSLFKQETQYF
NA	NA	TRBV7-9	TRBJ2-7	TGTGCCAGCAGCTTAGAAGTGGGGGGAATGAATTACGAGCAGTACTTC	CASSLEVGGMNYEQYF
NA	NA	TRBV7-9	TRBJ2-5	TGTGCCAGCAGCTTAACGGGCTCCCAAGAGACCCAGTACTTC	CASSLTGSQETQYF
NA	NA	TRBV7-9	TRBJ2-3	TGTGCCTGCAGGGGAGGGGCCACAGATACGCAGTATTTT	CACRGGATDTQYF
NA	NA	TRBV15	TRBJ2-7	TGTGCCACCAGCAGAGATTCCGAGACAAGCTACGAGCAGTACTTC	CATSRDSETSYEQYF
NA	NA	TRBV7-2	TRBJ2-1	TGTGCCAGCAGCTCTACGGAGGGTTACAATGAGCAGTTCTTC	CASSSTEGYNEQFF
NA	NA	TRBV6-5	TRBJ2-2	TGTGCCAGCAGCCCCAAGGAAACCGGGGAGCTGTTTTTT	CASSPKETGELFF
NA	NA	TRBV27	TRBJ1-2	TGTGCCAGCAGTTTTGGCAGGACTAACTATGGCTACACCTTC	CASSFGRTNYGYTF
NA	NA	TRBV28	TRBJ2-5	TGTGCCAGCAGCCCCGGGGAGACCCAGTACTTC	CASSPGETQYF
NA	NA	TRBV9	TRBJ1-1	TGTGCCAGCAGCGTAAGGTTGAACACTGAAGCTTTCTTT	CASSVRLNTEAFF
NA	NA	TRBV6-5	TRBJ2-7	TGTGCCAGCAGTTACAGCAGAGGGTACGAGCAGTACTTC	CASSYSRGYEQYF
TRBD1	NA	TRBV7-9	TRBJ1-1	TGTGCCAGCAGCATCCAGACAGGGGACACTGAAGCTTTCTTT	CASSIQTGDTEAFF
NA	NA	TRBV27	TRBJ2-7	TGTGCCAGCAGTTTACTGGGCGACTACGAGCAGTACTTC	CASSLLGDYEQYF
NA	few	TRBV4-1	TRBJ1-1	TGCGCCAGCAGCCAAGAGGGAGAAGGTGAAGCTTTCTTT	CASSQEGEGEAFF
TRBD1	NA	TRBV7-9	TRBJ2-2	TGTGCCAGCAGCTTAACAGGGGTCCTGAACACCGGGGAGCTGTTTTTT	CASSLTGVLNTGELFF
TRBD2	NA	TRBV11-2	TRBJ2-1	TGTGCCAGCAGCTTCAACAGCGGGAGTTTATATGAGCAGTTCTTC	CASSFNSGSLYEQFF
NA	NA	TRBV4-1	TRBJ2-2	TGCGCCAGCAGCCATGTCGGGAACACCGGGGAGCTGTTTTTT	CASSHVGNTGELFF
NA	NA	TRBV27	TRBJ2-7	TGTGCCAGCAGTTTCCAGGGGTACATGGACGAGCAGTACTTC	CASSFQGYMDEQYF
TRBD1	NA	TRBV7-9	TRBJ2-7	TGTGCCAGCAGCAGCCCCGCCGGGACAGCCCACGAGCAGTACTTC	CASSSPAGTAHEQYF
TRBD2	NA	TRBV15	TRBJ2-7	TGTGCCACCAGCAGAACTAGCGGGCTCCTCTCCTACGAGCAGTACTTC	CATSRTSGLLSYEQYF
NA	NA	TRBV27	TRBJ2-1	TGTGCCAGCAGTTTAGGTATAGCCTCCTACAATGAGCAGTTCTTC	CASSLGIASYNEQFF
NA	NA	TRBV2	TRBJ2-7	TGTGCCAGCAGTGGCTATAGGGGCTACGAGCAGTACTTC	CASSGYRGYEQYF
TRBD2	NA	TRBV5-1	TRBJ2-2	TGCGCCAGCAGCTTGGATAGCGGGGAAAACACCGGGGAGCTGTTTTTT	CASSLDSGENTGELFF
NA	NA	TRBV4-3	TRBJ2-2	TGCGCCAGCAGCCTTGAGGGGCTAGCGACGAACACCGGGGAGCTGTTTTTT	CASSLEGLATNTGELFF
NA	NA	TRBV29-1	TRBJ2-7	TGCAGCGTTGAATCCCAGGGGAACTCCTACGAGCAGTACTTC	CSVESQGNSYEQYF
NA	NA	TRBV19	TRBJ2-7	TGTGCCAGTAGTATAGGTGACGCTGGGGGCTACGAGCAGTACTTC	CASSIGDAGGYEQYF
NA	once	TRBV5-4	TRBJ1-2	TGTGCCAGCAGCTTGAGAGCGGATGGCTACACCTTC	CASSLRADGYTF
TRBD1	NA	TRBV6-5	TRBJ2-5	TGTGCCAGCAGTAGGTTACCAGGGGGTGGAGAGACCCAGTACTTC	CASSRLPGGGETQYF
TRBD2	once	TRBV6-5	TRBJ2-7	TGTGCCAGCAGTTACTCGGCTAGCGGGGGGCTCAACGAGCAGTACTTC	CASSYSASGGLNEQYF
NA	NA	TRBV4-1	TRBJ1-1	TGCGCCAGCAGCCAATTATCTGAAGCTTTCTTT	CASSQLSEAFF
NA	NA	TRBV7-9	TRBJ2-7	TGTGCCAGCAGCTACGCTGGACCGGACTACGAGCAGTACTTC	CASSYAGPDYEQYF
NA	NA	TRBV28	TRBJ2-7	TGTGCCAGCAGTTCCCCCTGGGGGACCAACTCCTACGAGCAGTACTTC	CASSSPWGTNSYEQYF
TRBD2	NA	TRBV4-1	TRBJ2-7	TGCGCCAGCAGCCAGGCGGGGGGATCCTACGAGCAGTACTTC	CASSQAGGSYEQYF
NA	NA	TRBV27	TRBJ2-7	TGTGCCAGCAGCCTTACCGTCGAGACCTCGGACTACGAGCAGTACTTC	CASSLTVETSDYEQYF
TRBD2	NA	TRBV7-9	TRBJ2-7	TGTGCCAGCAGCTCCTGGACTAGCGGGAATTCGTACGAGCAGTACTTC	CASSSWTSGNSYEQYF
NA	NA	TRBV6-5	TRBJ2-7	TGTGCCAGCAGTTACTCCCAGGGCCTGCGCCTTTACGAGCAGTACTTC	CASSYSQGLRLYEQYF
TRBD1	NA	TRBV5-4	TRBJ2-2	TGTGCCAGCAGCCGGACAGGGTTAAACACCGGGGAGCTGTTTTTT	CASSRTGLNTGELFF
NA	NA	TRBV9	TRBJ2-7	TGTGCCAGCAGCGCTCTAGGGGACTACGAGCAGTACTTC	CASSALGDYEQYF
NA	NA	TRBV20-1	TRBJ2-3	TGCAGTGCTAGGGTAGTCGATACGCAGTATTTT	CSARVVDTQYF